Below, 11 T cell receptor beta chains from the same sample are listed, as sequenced in a study of T cells in Graves' hyperthyroidism and ophthalmopathy. Researchers took RNA transcripts and amplified the TCR beta CDR3 regions from them. TCR CDR3 underwent first-round RT-PCR with the HTBI primer set. A single record per CDR3 protein comes from TCRdb applying MiXCR to the multiplex PCR reads. In the table there are 600,000 to 900,000 distinct CDR3 sequences, less than 20% of which are singletons. The sample taken for sequencing was blood. These receptors all come from a man aged 18 to 29 with Graves' hyperthyroidism.

Many counts were recorded for this clonotype. The J gene is TRBJ2-7, the V gene TRBV2; 10 nucleotides agree with TRBD2. The V gene's germline CDR1 is SNHLY and CDR2 FYNNEI. V dropped 7 bases and J dropped 1; count of bases not matched to a gene: 4. The CDR3 runs to 14 residues. CDR3 amino acids: CASTLTSGSYEQYF. The CDR3 nucleotides are TGTGCCAGCACCCTGACTAGCGGGTCCTACGAGCAGTACTTC.

This clonotype has a count of ten or more. The V and J genes are TRBV11-3 and TRBJ2-2; D call uncertain. CDR3 length: 18 amino acids. From germline, CDR1 is SGHNT and CDR2 YENEEA. Deletions cut 4 bases from V and 1 base from J, with 19 bases between. The CDR3 is CASSSPVQSEMNTGELFF. CDR3 DNA: TGTGCCAGCAGCTCCCCGGTGCAGTCCGAAATGAACACCGGGGAGCTGTTTTTT.

J is TRBJ2-7 and V is TRBV6-1, with TRBD1 identical over 8 bases. In germline, CDR1 is MNHNS, CDR2 SASEGT. The CDR3 consists of 15 residues. V lost 6 bases, J lost 0 bases, and 7 bases stayed unmatched. The CDR3 reads CASSQDRASSYEQYF. CDR3 coding DNA: TGTGCCAGCAGCCAGGACAGGGCCAGCTCCTACGAGCAGTACTTC.

The rearrangement links TRBV4-3 to TRBJ2-3, with 8 bases fitting TRBD2. From germline, CDR1 is LGHNA and CDR2 YSLEER. This CDR3 has 16 amino acids. The V segment lost 0 bases and the J segment 2 bases; nucleotides outside the gene matches: 4. The CDR3 loop is CASSQELAEYTDTQYF. CDR3 nucleotides: TGCGCCAGCAGCCAAGAACTAGCGGAGTACACAGATACGCAGTATTTT.

In this sample, this clonotype turned up a few times. This chain connects TRBV4-1 to TRBJ1-1; D is uncertain. Germline V gene data show CDR1 as MGHRA and CDR2 as YSYEKL. The CDR3 totals 14 residues. Between the trimmed V and J ends, which lost 1 base and 0 bases, there was a span of 6 bases. Written as DNA, the CDR3 is TGCGCCAGCAGCCAAGTAGTGCTGAACACTGAAGCTTTCTTT. It is translated as CASSQVVLNTEAFF.

This clonotype appeared a few times. V and J are TRBV7-9 and TRBJ2-3; 7 bases are a match to TRBD2. Germline V lookup: CDR1 SEHNR, CDR2 FQNEAQ (reference sequence). V was pared by 5 bases and J by 4 bases, with 21 bases of the junction left unmatched. The CDR3 is 19 residues long. The CDR3: CASSHINPKAGLGADTQYF. Written as DNA, the CDR3 is TGTGCCAGCAGCCATATTAACCCGAAAGCGGGACTTGGGGCAGATACGCAGTATTTT. Using reference TRBV7-9 and TRBJ2-3 for the parts outside the CDR3, the full variable domain is DTGVSQNPRHKITKRGQNVTFRCDPISEHNRLYWYRQTLGQGPEFLTYFQNEAQLEKSRLLSDRFSAERPKGSFSTLEIQRTEQGDSAMYLCASSHINPKAGLGADTQYFGPGTRLTVL.

Ten or more counts support this clonotype. This chain uses TRBV28 with TRBJ2-2, with 9 bases aligning to TRBD2. Trimming removed 4 bases from V and 7 bases from J; junction bases left unmatched: 4. The CDR3 contains 14 residues. Per germline, CDR1 MDHEN and CDR2 SYDVKM. The DNA for the CDR3 is TGTGCCAGCAGTTGGACTAGCGATAACGGGGAGCTGTTTTTT. It specifies CASSWTSDNGELFF.

The chain has TRBV25-1 and TRBJ1-1, with D possibly TRBD1 on 5 matching bases. V was shortened by 4 bases and J by 11 bases, with 14 bases between the two germline ends. The CDR3 is 12 residues long. CDR1 and CDR2 from the germline V gene are MGHDK and SYGVNS. The CDR3: CASSGPGREAFF. The CDR3 coding sequence is TGTGCCAGCAGTGGTCCAGGGCGGGAGGCTTTCTTT.

This clonotype was detected ten times or more. This chain joins TRBV3-1 and TRBJ2-3, with TRBD2 matching over 9 bases. J was trimmed by 1 base and V by 4 bases; bases with no gene match: 6. The CDR3 sequence is 16 residues long. Germline CDR1 LGHDT, CDR2 YNNKEL (reference sequence). The CDR3 DNA is TGTGCCAGCAGCCGATTAGCGGGAGCCCGCACAGATACGCAGTATTTT. It is translated as CASSRLAGARTDTQYF.

The chain is built from TRBV7-3 and TRBJ2-5; D remains unclear. The V end lost 5 bases, the J end lost 3 bases, and 19 bases lay between the germline ends. Per germline, CDR1 SGHTA and CDR2 FQGTGA. This CDR3 comprises 16 residues. The CDR3 DNA reads as TGTGCCAGCAGCCGCGGTGGCAATACCCTTGAAGAGACCCAGTACTTC. It yields the protein CASSRGGNTLEETQYF. Full variable domain (missing parts from reference TRBV7-3 and TRBJ2-5): GAGVSQTPSNKVTEKGKYVELRCDPISGHTALYWYRQSLGQGPEFLIYFQGTGAADDSGLPNDRFFAVRPEGSVSTLKIQRTERGDSAVYLCASSRGGNTLEETQYFGPGTRLLVL.

This clonotype was counted ten times or more. V and J are TRBV7-9 and TRBJ2-2; perhaps D is TRBD1 or TRBD2 (5 bases each). The CDR3 is made up of 15 amino acids. Trimming cost V 4 bases and J 4 bases, with 13 bases left between them. CDR1 and CDR2 (germline): SEHNR, FQNEAQ (reference sequence). CDR3 in amino acids: CASSYWDVSTGELFF. The DNA for the CDR3 is TGTGCCAGCAGCTACTGGGACGTGAGCACCGGGGAGCTGTTTTTT.